Shown below are 24 T cell receptor beta chains from a single sample sequenced in a study of T cells in lung cancer brain metastases. Generated by immunoSEQ multiplex PCR, the TCRdb table keeps only in-frame clones and is missing some. The sample has roughly 6,600 clones; just over 85% are singletons. The sequencing input was tumor tissue from the primary lung tumor. The receptors here all came from a man in his forties or fifties with non-small cell lung cancer.

The table lists this clone with a few counts. This chain uses TRBV29-1 with TRBJ2-2; no clear D. V lost 1 base, J lost 5 bases, and 11 bases lay in between. The germline V gene has CDR1 SQVTM and CDR2 ANQGSEA. The CDR3 length is 14 residues. The CDR3 DNA reads as TGCAGCGTTGAAGCCCCTTCTCGGACCGGGGAGCTGTTTTTT. Amino acids: CSVEAPSRTGELFF.

This chain connects TRBV30 to TRBJ2-4; D possibly matches TRBD1 or TRBD2 (5 bases each). Trimming left V 1 base short and J 8 bases short, with 15 bases between. This CDR3 contains 14 residues. CDR1 and CDR2 (germline): GTSNPN, SVGIG (reference sequence). Here the CDR3 reads CAWSALEGFDIQYF. CDR3 nucleotides: TGTGCCTGGAGTGCTCTTGAGGGGTTTGACATTCAGTACTTC. Full variable domain (outside the CDR3, taken from reference TRBV30 and TRBJ2-4): SQTIHQWPATLVQPVGSPLSLECTVEGTSNPNLYWYRQAAGRGLQLLFYSVGIGQISSEVPQNLSASRPQDRQFILSSKKLLLSDSGFYLCAWSALEGFDIQYFGAGTRLSVL.

The chain is built from TRBV5-1 and TRBJ1-1; the match to TRBD1 covers 8 bases. The CDR3 is made up of 14 amino acids. Germline V CDR1 and CDR2: SGHRS, YFSETQ. J was trimmed by 4 bases and V by 2 bases; bases with no gene match: 4. The CDR3 DNA is TGCGCCAGCAGCTTAGGAACAGGGGGCACTGAAGCTTTCTTT. Protein product: CASSLGTGGTEAFF.

The chain combines TRBV29-1 with TRBJ1-2; a possible D gene is TRBD1 (6 bases). CDR3 size: 12 residues. V lost 4 bases and J 5 bases, leaving 11 bases between the germline ends. Germline V gives CDR1 SQVTM, CDR2 ANQGSEA. CDR3 amino acids: CSVVRGEYGYTF. CDR3 bases: TGCAGCGTTGTGAGGGGGGAGTATGGCTACACCTTC.

CDR3 sequence: CASRALQGEKLFF. The CDR3 DNA follows: TGTGCCAGTAGGGCACTCCAAGGGGAAAAACTGTTTTTT. The rearrangement uses TRBV19 and TRBJ1-4; D is unresolved. CDR1 is LNHDA, CDR2 SQIVND, per germline (reference sequence). The CDR3 has 13 amino acids. The germline V and J ends were trimmed by 6 bases and 8 bases, with 13 bases remaining between them.

The rearrangement links TRBV5-5 to TRBJ2-7, with D possibly being TRBD2 (5 bases). This CDR3 has 14 amino acids. V was pared by 4 bases and J by 0 bases, with 11 bases between. From germline, CDR1 is SGHKS and CDR2 YYEKEE (reference sequence). The CDR3 region is CASSRGGSSYEQYF. CDR3 DNA sequence: TGTGCCAGCAGCCGGGGTGGGAGCTCCTACGAGCAGTACTTC.

The V gene is TRBV9, the J gene TRBJ2-1, with D possibly TRBD1 on 5 matching bases. The CDR3 spans 15 residues. Deletions cut 3 bases from V and 7 bases from J, with 17 bases between. Germline CDR1 reads SGDLS; CDR2 reads YYNGEE. The CDR3, as DNA: TGTGCCAGCAGCGGGTCCTTAGGGGTTGGGAATGAGCAGTTCTTC. Protein sequence: CASSGSLGVGNEQFF.

This clone was recorded a few times. In DNA, the CDR3 is TGTGCCAGCAGCCCCAGGGTGGCCTCCTACGAGCAGTACTTC. It translates to CASSPRVASYEQYF. The chain employs TRBV7-6 and TRBJ2-7; weak D call: TRBD1 (5 bases). Germline CDR1 is SGHVS and CDR2 is FNYEAQ. The V end was cut by 5 bases, the J end by 0 bases, with 11 bases between. There are 14 residues in the CDR3.

This clone was seen a single time. The rearrangement joins TRBV6-6 to TRBJ2-7; D not certain. Germline V lookup: CDR1 MNHNY, CDR2 SVGAGI (reference sequence). The V and J ends lost 6 bases and 4 bases respectively, with 10 bases between them. This CDR3 comprises 12 residues. The CDR3 sequence is CASRKQGYEQYF. CDR3 sequence (DNA): TGTGCCAGCAGAAAACAAGGTTACGAGCAGTACTTC.

The rearrangement joins TRBV5-6 to TRBJ2-7; 7 nucleotides agree with TRBD1. This CDR3 contains 15 residues. Unmatched junction bases numbered 12, after V lost 0 bases and J lost 9 bases. Looked up from germline, CDR1 is SGHDT and CDR2 is YYEEEE. The CDR3 DNA reads TGTGCCAGCAGCTTGGGAGCCGTGACAGGGAGAGGGCAGTACTTC. Protein sequence: CASSLGAVTGRGQYF.

Details on this clone: Other nucleotide sequences from this sample produce the same CDR3. The chain recombines TRBV30 with TRBJ2-7, with D uncertain. The CDR3 contains 12 residues. V lost 0 bases to trimming and J lost 0 bases, with 3 bases between them. Looked up from germline, CDR1 is GTSNPN and CDR2 is SVGIG (reference sequence). The CDR3 loop reads CAWSVSSYEQYF. The CDR3 DNA reads TGTGCCTGGAGTGTATCCTCCTACGAGCAGTACTTC.

This clone was recorded once. The chain joins TRBV18 to TRBJ1-1, with a weak D call TRBD1 (5 bases). The CDR3 loop spans 13 amino acids. Germline V gene data show CDR1 as KGHSH and CDR2 as LQKENI. The ends were cut back, 6 bases at V and 1 base at J, with 9 bases in the middle. The CDR3 loop reads CASSQGWNTEAFF. Written as DNA, the CDR3 is TGTGCCAGCTCTCAGGGTTGGAACACTGAAGCTTTCTTT.

The chain combines TRBV19 with TRBJ2-1; 12 bases line up with TRBD2. CDR3 length equals 17 residues. V was clipped by 5 bases and J by 9 bases; unmatched bases: 14. Germline V gene lookup returns CDR1 LNHDA and CDR2 SQIVND (reference sequence). For the CDR3, the DNA is TGTGCCAGTAGTTTGACTAGCGGGGGCCAAAAAGGTTTTGAGCAGTTCTTC. Amino acid sequence: CASSLTSGGQKGFEQFF.

This clone was counted between two and nine times. The CDR3 DNA is TGTGCCAGCATCCCAGGCGGGGGGGGCCGGTATACGCAGTATTTT. Amino acids: CASIPGGGGRYTQYF. This chain links TRBV27 with TRBJ2-3, with 9 bases fitting TRBD2. The trim removed 7 bases at V and 7 bases at J, leaving 12 bases unmatched. Germline V gene sequence: CDR1 MNHEY, CDR2 SMNVEV (reference sequence). The length of the CDR3 is 15 residues.

This clone was observed once. This chain links TRBV30 with TRBJ2-5; possible D gene TRBD1, 5 bases. Germline CDR1 is GTSNPN and CDR2 is SVGIG (reference sequence). The CDR3 is made up of 13 amino acids. Deletions cut 5 bases from V and 5 bases from J, with 15 bases between. The CDR3 loop reads CAWSNGPGETQYF. The DNA of the CDR3 is TGTGCCTGGTCCAACGGGCCAGGGGAGACCCAGTACTTC.

This chain joins TRBV5-1 and TRBJ2-5, with 7 bases that match TRBD1. The germline V gene encodes CDR1 SGHRS and CDR2 YFSETQ. The junction had 8 bases not matched to a gene; V was cut back by 4 bases and J by 5 bases. CDR3 length equals 14 residues. CDR3 in DNA: TGCGCCAGCAGCCCACAGGGGCTCCGGGAGACCCAGTACTTC. Its protein is CASSPQGLRETQYF.

The rearrangement uses TRBV6-1 and TRBJ1-5; 7 nucleotides match TRBD1. CDR1 is MNHNS, CDR2 SASEGT, per germline. CDR3 size: 14 residues. With 5 bases clipped from V and 4 bases from J, the junction kept 5 bases outside the gene matches. The CDR3 is CASSTQQGNQPQHF. CDR3 coding DNA: TGTGCCAGCAGTACCCAACAGGGGAATCAGCCCCAGCATTTT.

The sample holds one count of this clone. CDR3 sequence (DNA): TGTGCCAGCAGTTCCCCAGGCCGGGGAGGTGGCTACACCTTC. Residues: CASSSPGRGGGYTF. This chain uses TRBV27 with TRBJ1-2; D is undetermined. Looked up from germline, CDR1 is MNHEY and CDR2 is SMNVEV (reference sequence). V was pared by 4 bases and J by 7 bases, with 16 bases between. The CDR3 runs to 14 residues.

The chain joins TRBV6-5 to TRBJ1-6, with 8 bases fitting TRBD1. Germline V gene lookup returns CDR1 MNHEY and CDR2 SVGAGI. Unmatched junction bases numbered 8, after V lost 6 bases and J lost 7 bases. The CDR3 has 15 amino acids. CDR3 sequence: CASRGDRRTNSPLHF. CDR3 nucleotides: TGTGCCAGCAGGGGGGACAGGAGAACCAATTCACCCCTCCACTTT.

The chain's CDR3 is CASSTATGNYGYTF. The DNA for the CDR3 is TGTGCCAGCAGCACCGCAACAGGAAACTATGGCTACACCTTC. This rearrangement joins TRBV4-2 to TRBJ1-2; a weak D match, TRBD1 (5 bases). Germline CDR1 LGHNA, CDR2 YNFKEQ. The germline V and J ends were trimmed by 5 bases and 2 bases, with 12 bases remaining between them. There are 14 residues in the CDR3.

The chain links TRBV7-2 to TRBJ2-2, with 7 bases identical to TRBD2. Germline trimming cut 1 base from V and 4 bases from J; bases unmatched to any gene: 9. There are 17 residues in the CDR3. Germline CDR1 is SGHTA and CDR2 is FQGNSA. In nucleotides, the CDR3 is TGTGCCAGCAGCTTAGGACTAGCACGGATAGGCACCGGGGAGCTGTTTTTT. Residues: CASSLGLARIGTGELFF.

The rearrangement uses TRBV6-6 and TRBJ2-2; possible D gene TRBD1, 6 bases. Germline CDR1 reads MNHNY; CDR2 reads SVGAGI (reference sequence). V was clipped by 7 bases and J by 1 base, with 10 bases between them. This CDR3 has 14 residues. The CDR3 sequence is CASTRGQNTGELFF. Written as DNA, the CDR3 is TGTGCCAGCACCAGGGGACAGAACACCGGGGAGCTGTTTTTT.

The CDR3: CASSGVDRSQPQHF. In DNA form, the CDR3 reads TGTGCCAGCAGTGGAGTGGATAGAAGTCAGCCCCAGCATTTT. The chain combines TRBV2 with TRBJ1-5, with no clear D. The V end lost 4 bases, the J end lost 6 bases, and 13 bases lay between the germline ends. Germline V gene lookup returns CDR1 SNHLY and CDR2 FYNNEI. The CDR3 is 14 residues long.

In its sample, this clone was seen a few times. The chain joins TRBV30 to TRBJ1-2; D is unresolved. V lost 1 base to trimming and J lost 6 bases, with 12 bases between them. Per the germline V gene, CDR1 is GTSNPN and CDR2 is SVGIG (reference sequence). The CDR3 has 13 amino acids. CDR3 residues: CAWSAFQRDGYTF. CDR3 DNA sequence: TGTGCCTGGAGTGCCTTCCAGAGGGATGGCTACACCTTC.